Below, one TCR beta chain is given with its context. Its antigen is unknown. Base qualities are not at hand, and no much larger clone is one base apart. The label giving this sample's time point can be read as: before neoadjuvant nivolumab. Patients had been newly diagnosed with stage II-IVA oral cavity squamous cell carcinoma, and no prior systemic or radiation treatment had been given to the patients. The cohort consisted of patients with HPV-negative, locally advanced oral cavity squamous cell carcinoma. No culture maintenance or expansion was done, as the peripheral blood mononuclear cells went straight to analysis. Samples were obtained from a longitudinal correlative study of a single-arm phase II trial of neoadjuvant nivolumab in oral cavity squamous cell carcinoma. Subject-matched pre- and post-treatment PBMCs and tumors from three responders and three non-responders underwent genomic DNA-based TCRbeta sequencing. Peripheral blood mononuclear cells were collected once before nivolumab treatment and again after treatment, at the time of surgery. The Maxwell RSC DNA from Cells kit was used to isolate genomic DNA from PBMCs.

For deep sequencing, each PBMC sample was run in six replicates, with libraries mostly built from about 0.45 ug of input genomic DNA. TCRbeta libraries were prepared with the immunoSEQ hsTCRbeta kit according to the manufacturer's instructions. The finished libraries were brought together in one pool at about 2.8 nM, which was then read using an Illumina NovaSeq 6000 S4 flow cell. The original pipeline was this. The immunoSEQ Analyzer was used for raw data preprocessing and quality control. The analysis was restricted to productive rearrangements, with each unique CDR3 amino acid sequence defining a clonotype. Repertoire clonality was estimated as the Gini-Simpson index, which was calculated using the R package tcR. Student's t test was used to compare Gini indices, and Pearson correlation was used to assess associations with tumor size change. The clones in this table, taken by TCRdb from immuneACCESS, are in-frame only. Not every clone is retained; where verified, under half of the shortfall comes from an unresolved V gene, and the cause of the rest is unknown. V and J calls and clone size are as listed in that table; D and trimming were resolved from the DNA. The sample table records around 13,000 clones; roughly 69% of these occur just once. The top ten clones comprise 2% to 2.5% of the sample.

The source of the sample is a study of neoadjuvant anti-PD-1 for oral cavity cancer (dated by TCRdb to about 2021). About the investigation overall: Before curative-intent surgical resection, most patients were given three to four biweekly doses of nivolumab at 3 mg/kg. An approximately 33% response rate was observed in the parent correlative cohort, in which more than ten patients were included. Patients who did not progress were given a fourth nivolumab dose at about day 43 and had definitive surgical resection on days 50-56. Patients with complete response, partial response or stable disease by RECIST 1.1 were defined as responders, whereas patients with progression were defined as non-responders. Beyond this particular receptor, the publication reports: Within PBMCs, T cell clonality (Gini index) was significantly higher in non-responders than responders after neoadjuvant nivolumab. TCR analyses included only three patients per response group, and the authors called for larger cohorts for validation. Higher pretreatment blood Treg/Th17 ratios correlated with both higher pretreatment blood TCRbeta clonality and lower post-treatment tumor TCRbeta clonality.

V has 0 bases trimmed and J has 1 base trimmed; junction bases matching no gene number 6. CDR3 length: 17 amino acids, cysteine to phenylalanine. Here the CDR3 DNA is all that survives: 51 bases in frame from base 1. The germline V gene supplies CDR1 SGHRS and CDR2 YFSETQ. The clonotype originates from a person aged 40-85 years with oral cavity squamous cell carcinoma. The sequencing here drew on PBMCs, taken before nivolumab (anti-PD-1) treatment. The sequence joins TRBV5-1 to TRBJ1-4; 7 central nucleotides agree with TRBD1. The nucleotide sequence reads as follows: TGCGCCAGCAGCTTGGGACAGGGCTTTATAACTAATGAAAAACTGTTTTTT. This gives the protein CASSLGQGFITNEKLFF.